This TCR beta chain was observed in a study of beta chain features in type 1 diabetes. The sequenced template was cDNA made from the entire isolated RNA. Produced via immunoSEQ multiplex PCR; TCRdb's table is partial and in-frame only. In the table there are 350,000 or so clones, around 19% of which are singletons. CDR1 is SGDLS and CDR2 is YYNGEE in the germline V gene. The CDR3 is made up of 12 amino acids. V lost 4 bases and J lost 6, with 11 bases in between. This clone has only a few counts. Sequencing was done on a sample of naive CD4+ T cells from blood. The TCR comes from a young woman in good health. This chain links TRBV9 with TRBJ2-7; a weak D match, TRBD2 (5 bases). CDR3 amino acids: CASSPQSGEQYF. The CDR3 nucleotides are TGTGCCAGCAGCCCCCAGAGCGGCGAGCAGTACTTC.